This T cell receptor beta chain was observed in a study of a mutant IDH1 vaccine in newly diagnosed glioma. Across the study: Patients came in for eight vaccinations, in weeks 1, 3, 5, 7, 11, 15, 19 and 23.

Time point described: week 11, during vaccination. It was 300 ug of mutant IDH1 20-mer peptide that made up each vaccine dose, given with topical imiquimod. Astrocytomas found in donors were new, WHO grade 3 or 4, IDH1-mutant and ATRX-lost. The CDR3 length is 15 residues. J gave up 5 bases and V 3 bases, and 11 bases lay outside the gene matches. CDR1 SGHRS and CDR2 YFSETQ come from the germline V gene. The repertoire was sequenced with immunoSEQ multiplex PCR; TCRdb's copy has only in-frame clones and lacks some. This table has 110,000 or so clones, about 90% appearing once. Worth noting for this clone: Antigen specificity is unknown.

This TCR was recovered from a woman aged 45-65 years with glioma. The J gene is TRBJ2-7, the V gene TRBV5-1; 7 positions match TRBD2. The sequencing here drew on PBMCs, taken from a glioma patient whose treatment included an IDH1 peptide vaccine. The CDR3 DNA sequence: TGCGCCAGCAGCTCGGGGGGTGGCCACGGGAACGAGCAGTACTTC. Translated, it gives CASSSGGGHGNEQYF.